This entry lists 14 T cell receptor beta chains sequenced from one sample in a study of T-cell memory formation after mild COVID-19. TCRdb re-derived calls from the 5' RACE reads in MiXCR, one entry per CDR3 protein. Of about 560,000 distinct CDR3 sequences listed, 20% to 25% are singletons. Sequencing was done on a sample of PBMCs or a T cell subset sorted from them (not recorded which). The receptors originated from an adult woman who had mild COVID-19 (a few samples of this study predate the infection). Cell type and time point are not known.

The V gene is TRBV12-3 or TRBV12-4, the J gene TRBJ1-1; D is unclear. The V and J ends lost 0 bases and 7 bases respectively, with 9 bases between them. The CDR3 covers 13 residues. CDR3 protein: CASSLAPRGEAFF. The CDR3 coding sequence is TGTGCCAGCAGTTTAGCGCCCCGGGGTGAAGCTTTCTTT.

This clonotype has only a few counts. V and J are TRBV9 and TRBJ2-5; 8 bases agree with TRBD1. V lost 1 base and J lost 3; bases outside the gene matches: 5. The CDR3 has 15 amino acids. Per the germline V gene, CDR1 is SGDLS and CDR2 is YYNGEE. The CDR3 region is CASSVSPQGEETQYF. The CDR3, as DNA: TGTGCCAGCAGCGTATCCCCACAGGGGGAAGAGACCCAGTACTTC. The full variable domain, completed using reference TRBV9 and TRBJ2-5, is DSGVTQTPKHLITATGQRVTLRCSPRSGDLSVYWYQQSLDQGLQFLIQYYNGEERAKGNILERFSAQQFPDLHSELNLSSLELGDSALYFCASSVSPQGEETQYFGPGTRLLVL.

This clonotype was seen more than once but under ten times. The V gene is TRBV5-1, the J gene TRBJ1-4, with unresolved D. The germline V gene encodes CDR1 SGHRS and CDR2 YFSETQ. The CDR3 loop spans 16 amino acids. V dropped 3 bases and J dropped 0 bases, with 12 bases sitting between them. The CDR3 loop is CASSYLAETTNEKLFF. The CDR3 DNA is TGCGCCAGCAGCTACCTCGCGGAGACAACTAATGAAAAACTGTTTTTT.

J is TRBJ1-1 and V is TRBV7-9, with a tentative D call TRBD1 (5 bases). The CDR3 is made up of 14 amino acids. CDR1 and CDR2 from the germline V gene are SEHNR and FQNEAQ (reference sequence). The V end was cut by 3 bases, the J end by 5 bases, with 13 bases between. CDR3 bases: TGTGCCAGCAGCTTCAGACAGAGTAATACTGAAGCTTTCTTT. Translation gives CASSFRQSNTEAFF.

The chain employs TRBV7-3 and TRBJ2-1; tentative D call: TRBD2 (5 bases). CDR3 size: 16 residues. Germline CDR1 SGHTA, CDR2 FQGTGA. V was trimmed by 5 bases and J by 2 bases, leaving 16 bases between them. CDR3 residues: CASSRGDRGPYNEQFF. DNA for the CDR3: TGTGCCAGCAGCCGGGGAGATCGCGGTCCCTACAATGAGCAGTTCTTC.

The J gene is TRBJ2-3, the V gene TRBV9; D may correspond to TRBD1 or TRBD2 (5 bases each). V was clipped by 3 bases and J by 3 bases, with 14 bases between them. Germline CDR1 SGDLS, CDR2 YYNGEE. CDR3 size: 15 residues. CDR3 region: CASSAWDLLTDTQYF. The CDR3 nucleotides are TGTGCCAGCAGCGCCTGGGACCTATTAACAGATACGCAGTATTTT.

This clonotype was observed a handful of times. V gene TRBV20-1 combines with J gene TRBJ1-1; tentative D call: TRBD1 (6 bases). Trimming cost V 2 bases and J 3 bases, with 16 bases left between them. The CDR3 length is 15 residues. The germline gives CDR1 DFQATT, CDR2 SNEGSKA (reference sequence). In DNA, the CDR3 is TGCAGTGCTAGAACGGGGGGCTTTACCTACACTGAAGCTTTCTTT. It encodes CSARTGGFTYTEAFF.

This clonotype has a handful of counts. The chain has TRBV5-1 and TRBJ1-1; maybe TRBD1 (5 bases). CDR1 and CDR2 from the germline V gene are SGHRS and YFSETQ. The CDR3 runs to 16 residues. V lost 0 bases to trimming and J lost 5 bases, with 17 bases between them. The CDR3, as DNA: TGCGCCAGCAGCTTGGGGAGGACACCCCTGGGGACTGAAGCTTTCTTT. Amino acid sequence: CASSLGRTPLGTEAFF.

The CDR3 DNA is TGTGCCAGCAGTTACAAAAGAGGGGGCCGCAATCAGCCCCAGCATTTT. Translation gives CASSYKRGGRNQPQHF. V and J are TRBV6-5 and TRBJ1-5; 7 positions match TRBD1. The ends lost 2 bases at V and 2 bases at J; junction bases unmatched: 6. Germline CDR1 reads MNHEY; CDR2 reads SVGAGI. This CDR3 has 16 residues.

CDR3 residues: CAIQDRDSTEAFF. CDR3 nucleotide sequence: TGTGCCATCCAGGACAGGGACTCCACTGAAGCTTTCTTT. The V gene is TRBV10-3, the J gene TRBJ1-1; the match to TRBD1 covers 8 bases. CDR1 is ENHRY, CDR2 SYGVKD, per germline. Trimming took 8 bases from V and 4 from J; bases not matched to a gene: 6. This CDR3 has 13 amino acids.

This clonotype was detected a few times. The chain uses TRBV29-1 and TRBJ2-5, with D tentatively TRBD2 (6 bases). Trimming took off 0 bases at V and 4 bases at J, with 12 bases between the two ends. Germline V gives CDR1 SQVTM, CDR2 ANQGSEA. This CDR3 comprises 14 residues. For the CDR3, the DNA is TGCAGCGTTGAAGACCCAGCGGGCCGAGAGACCCAGTACTTC. This encodes CSVEDPAGRETQYF.

The CDR3 coding sequence is TGCGCCAGCAGCTGGACAGGGGCCGAGCAGTACTTC. Amino acid sequence: CASSWTGAEQYF. This chain uses TRBV5-1 with TRBJ2-7; 9 bases align to TRBD1. Germline trimming cut 3 bases from V and 6 bases from J; bases unmatched to any gene: 1. Germline V gene lookup returns CDR1 SGHRS and CDR2 YFSETQ. The CDR3 spans 12 residues.

This clonotype came up a few times. The gene calls are TRBV12-3 or TRBV12-4 and TRBJ1-5; D ambiguous. Trimming removed 3 bases at V and 5 bases at J, with 11 bases between. CDR3 length equals 14 residues. CDR3 residues: CASSFQGSHQPQHF. As DNA, the CDR3 is TGTGCCAGCAGTTTTCAAGGGAGTCATCAGCCCCAGCATTTT.

J is TRBJ1-1 and V is TRBV12-3 or TRBV12-4; 9 bases fit TRBD1. The V gene end was trimmed by 4 bases and the J gene end by 5 bases; junction bases not matched to a gene: 14. This CDR3 region has 17 residues. CDR3: CASSSPHGQGRKTEAFF. Here the CDR3 DNA reads TGTGCCAGCAGTTCACCCCATGGACAGGGGAGAAAGACTGAAGCTTTCTTT.